The clone carrying this TCR beta chain was seen many times. The antigen remains unidentified. The data were taken from a study of response to subunit inactivated influenza vaccine. Regarding the study as a whole: The authors offered the suggestion that each seasonal influenza vaccination recruits few new T cells.

Using its own MiXCR run on the RT-PCR reads, TCRdb lists one record per CDR3 protein. The sample consists of 500,000 or so distinct CDR3 sequences, 15% to 20% of them appearing once. Germline V gene lookup returns CDR1 SGHTA and CDR2 FQGNSA. Between the trimmed V and J ends, which lost 5 bases and 5 bases, there was a span of 12 bases. The CDR3 loop spans 13 amino acids. The chain is built from TRBV7-2 and TRBJ1-1; a possible D gene is TRBD1 (6 bases). The input for sequencing was CD4+ T cells sorted from PBMCs, taken less than 30 months after vaccination. The sequence was obtained from a man in his fifties or sixties who received an inactivated influenza vaccine. CDR3 DNA: TGTGCCAGCAGCATCGGGGGCGGTACTGAAGCTTTCTTT. This sequence encodes CASSIGGGTEAFF.